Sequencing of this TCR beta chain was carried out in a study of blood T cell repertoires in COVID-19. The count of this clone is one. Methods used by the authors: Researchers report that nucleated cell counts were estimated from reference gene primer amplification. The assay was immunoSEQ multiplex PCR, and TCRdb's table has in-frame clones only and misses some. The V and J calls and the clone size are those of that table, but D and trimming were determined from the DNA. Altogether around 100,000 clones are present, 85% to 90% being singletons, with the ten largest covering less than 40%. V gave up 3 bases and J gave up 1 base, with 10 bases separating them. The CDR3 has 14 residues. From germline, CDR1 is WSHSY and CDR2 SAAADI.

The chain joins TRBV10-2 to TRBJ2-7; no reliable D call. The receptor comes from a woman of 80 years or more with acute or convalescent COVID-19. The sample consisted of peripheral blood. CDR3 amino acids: CASSETLPSYEQYF. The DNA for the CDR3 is TGCGCCAGCAGTGAAACTTTACCGTCCTACGAGCAGTACTTC.